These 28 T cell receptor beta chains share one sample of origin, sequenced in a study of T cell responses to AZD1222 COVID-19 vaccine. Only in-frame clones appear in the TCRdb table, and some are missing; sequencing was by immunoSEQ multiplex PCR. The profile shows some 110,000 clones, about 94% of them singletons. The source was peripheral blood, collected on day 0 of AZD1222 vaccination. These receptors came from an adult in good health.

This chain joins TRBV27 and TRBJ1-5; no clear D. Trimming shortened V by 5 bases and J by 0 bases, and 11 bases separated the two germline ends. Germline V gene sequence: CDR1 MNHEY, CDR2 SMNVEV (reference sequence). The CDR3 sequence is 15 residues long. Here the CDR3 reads CASSLTIYSNQPQHF. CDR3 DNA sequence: TGTGCCAGCAGTCTTACGATTTATAGCAATCAGCCCCAGCATTTT.

The CDR3 spells CASSRAGDNSPLHF. The CDR3 DNA follows: TGTGCCAGCAGCCGTGCCGGGGATAATTCACCCCTCCACTTT. V gene TRBV7-9 combines with J gene TRBJ1-6; D remains unclear. This CDR3 has 14 amino acids. CDR1 is SEHNR and CDR2 is FQNEAQ in the germline V gene (reference sequence). V lost 5 bases, J lost 5 bases, and 10 bases lay in between.

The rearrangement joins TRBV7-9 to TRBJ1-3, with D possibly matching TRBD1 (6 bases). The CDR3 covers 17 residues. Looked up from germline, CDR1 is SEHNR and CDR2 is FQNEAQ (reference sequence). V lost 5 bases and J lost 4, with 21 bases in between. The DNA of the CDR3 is TGTGCCAGCAGCCTTTCGATCAAGGACAGACCAGGAAACACCATATATTTT. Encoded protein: CASSLSIKDRPGNTIYF.

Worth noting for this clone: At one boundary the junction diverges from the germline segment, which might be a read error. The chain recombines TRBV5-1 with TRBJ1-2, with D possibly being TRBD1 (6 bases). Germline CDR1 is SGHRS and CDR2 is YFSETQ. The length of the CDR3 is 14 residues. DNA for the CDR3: TGCGCCAGCAGCTTCAAGGGAGGACAGTCAATGGGGGTCTTC. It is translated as CASSFKGGQSMGVF.

CDR3 protein: CASSESGGGFGEQFF. The CDR3 nucleotides are TGTGCCAGCAGTGAGTCGGGAGGAGGTTTTGGTGAGCAGTTCTTC. This chain connects TRBV2 to TRBJ2-1; 7 bases agree with TRBD2. Germline V gene data show CDR1 as SNHLY and CDR2 as FYNNEI. Trimming at V came to 3 bases and at J to 9 bases, leaving 11 bases not matched to a gene. The CDR3 is made up of 15 amino acids.

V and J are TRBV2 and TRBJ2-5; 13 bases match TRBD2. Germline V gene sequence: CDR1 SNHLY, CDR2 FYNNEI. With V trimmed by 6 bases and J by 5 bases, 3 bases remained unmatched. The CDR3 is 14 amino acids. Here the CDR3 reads CASRLAGGRETQYF. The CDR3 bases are TGTGCCAGCAGACTAGCGGGAGGGAGGGAGACCCAGTACTTC.

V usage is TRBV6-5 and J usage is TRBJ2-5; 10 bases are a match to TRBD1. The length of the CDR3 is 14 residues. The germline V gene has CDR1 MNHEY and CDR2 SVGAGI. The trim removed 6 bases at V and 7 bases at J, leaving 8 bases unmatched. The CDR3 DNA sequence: TGTGCCAGCAGACGAGGGACAGGGGCGGGGACCCAGTACTTC. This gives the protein CASRRGTGAGTQYF.

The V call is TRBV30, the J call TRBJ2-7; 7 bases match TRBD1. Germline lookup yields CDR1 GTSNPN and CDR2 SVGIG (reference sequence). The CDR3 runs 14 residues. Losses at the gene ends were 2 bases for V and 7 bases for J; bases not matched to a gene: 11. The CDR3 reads CAWSIQGYRKEQYF. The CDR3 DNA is TGTGCCTGGAGTATACAGGGGTACCGGAAAGAGCAGTACTTC. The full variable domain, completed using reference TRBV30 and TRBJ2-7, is SQTIHQWPATLVQPVGSPLSLECTVEGTSNPNLYWYRQAAGRGLQLLFYSVGIGQISSEVPQNLSASRPQDRQFILSSKKLLLSDSGFYLCAWSIQGYRKEQYFGPGTRLTVT.

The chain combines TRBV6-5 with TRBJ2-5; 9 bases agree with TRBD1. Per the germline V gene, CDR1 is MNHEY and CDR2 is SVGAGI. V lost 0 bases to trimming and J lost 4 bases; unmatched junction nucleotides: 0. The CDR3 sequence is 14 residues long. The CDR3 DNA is TGTGCCAGCAGTTACTCGACAGGGGGAGAGACCCAGTACTTC. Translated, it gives CASSYSTGGETQYF.

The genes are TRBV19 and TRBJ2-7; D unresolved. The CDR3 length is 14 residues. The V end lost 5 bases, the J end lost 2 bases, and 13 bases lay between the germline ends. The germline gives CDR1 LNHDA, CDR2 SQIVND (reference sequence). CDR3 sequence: CASSRADGPYEQYF. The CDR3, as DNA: TGTGCCAGTAGTCGGGCCGACGGCCCCTACGAGCAGTACTTC.

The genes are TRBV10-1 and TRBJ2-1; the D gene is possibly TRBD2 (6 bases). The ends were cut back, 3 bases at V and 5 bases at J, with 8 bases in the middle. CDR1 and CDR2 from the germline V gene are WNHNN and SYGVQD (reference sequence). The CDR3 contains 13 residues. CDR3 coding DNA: TGCGCCAGCAGTGATTGGACTAACAATGAGCAGTTCTTC. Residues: CASSDWTNNEQFF.

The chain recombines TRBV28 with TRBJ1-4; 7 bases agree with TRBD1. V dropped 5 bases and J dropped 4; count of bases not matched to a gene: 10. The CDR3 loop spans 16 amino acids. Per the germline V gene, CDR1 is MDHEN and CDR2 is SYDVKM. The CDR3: CASSERTGRGNEKLFF. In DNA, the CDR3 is TGTGCCAGCAGTGAAAGGACAGGCCGGGGTAATGAAAAACTGTTTTTT.

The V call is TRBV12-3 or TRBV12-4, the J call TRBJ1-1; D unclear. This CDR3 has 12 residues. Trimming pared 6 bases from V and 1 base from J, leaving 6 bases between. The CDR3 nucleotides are TGTGCCAGCAGGTTTGAGAACACTGAAGCTTTCTTT. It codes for CASRFENTEAFF.

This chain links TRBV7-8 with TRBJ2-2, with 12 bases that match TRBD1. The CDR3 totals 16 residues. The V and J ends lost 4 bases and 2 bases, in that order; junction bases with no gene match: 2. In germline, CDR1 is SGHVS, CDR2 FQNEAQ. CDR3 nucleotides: TGTGCCAGCAGCTGGGGACAGGGGGCAAACACCGGGGAGCTGTTTTTT. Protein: CASSWGQGANTGELFF.

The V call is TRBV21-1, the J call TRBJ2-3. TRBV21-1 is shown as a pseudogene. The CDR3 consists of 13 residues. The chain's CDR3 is CASRTTRTDTQYF. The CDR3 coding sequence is TGTGCCAGCAGGACCACACGCACAGATACGCAGTATTTT.

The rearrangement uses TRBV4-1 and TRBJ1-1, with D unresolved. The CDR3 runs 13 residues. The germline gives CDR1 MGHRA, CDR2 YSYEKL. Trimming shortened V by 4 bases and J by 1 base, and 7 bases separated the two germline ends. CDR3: CASSRPQNTEAFF. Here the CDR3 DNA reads TGCGCCAGCAGCCGGCCTCAGAACACTGAAGCTTTCTTT.

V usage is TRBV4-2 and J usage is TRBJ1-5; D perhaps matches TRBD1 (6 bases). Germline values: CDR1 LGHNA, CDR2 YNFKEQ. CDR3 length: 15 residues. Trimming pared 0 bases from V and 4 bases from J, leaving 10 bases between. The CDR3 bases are TGTGCCAGCAGCCAAGATGGACAGCAGAATCAGCCCCAGCATTTT. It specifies CASSQDGQQNQPQHF.

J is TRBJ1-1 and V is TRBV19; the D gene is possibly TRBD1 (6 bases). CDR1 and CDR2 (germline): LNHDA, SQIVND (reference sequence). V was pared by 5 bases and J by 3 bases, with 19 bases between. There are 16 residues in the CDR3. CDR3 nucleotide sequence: TGTGCCAGTAGTCCCCGCAGGGCGGGGGCCGACACTGAAGCTTTCTTT. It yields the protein CASSPRRAGADTEAFF.

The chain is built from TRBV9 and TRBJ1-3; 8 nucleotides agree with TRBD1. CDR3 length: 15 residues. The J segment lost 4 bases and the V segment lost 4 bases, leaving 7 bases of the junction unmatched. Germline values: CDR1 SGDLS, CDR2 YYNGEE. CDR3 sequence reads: CASSFQGARGNTIYF. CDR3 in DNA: TGTGCCAGCAGCTTTCAGGGGGCGCGAGGAAACACCATATATTTT.

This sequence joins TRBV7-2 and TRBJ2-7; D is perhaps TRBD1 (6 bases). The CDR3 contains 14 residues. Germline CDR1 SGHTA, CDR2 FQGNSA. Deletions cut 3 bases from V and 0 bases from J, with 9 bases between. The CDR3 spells CASSFTGNSYEQYF. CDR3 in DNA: TGTGCCAGCAGCTTCACAGGGAACTCCTACGAGCAGTACTTC.

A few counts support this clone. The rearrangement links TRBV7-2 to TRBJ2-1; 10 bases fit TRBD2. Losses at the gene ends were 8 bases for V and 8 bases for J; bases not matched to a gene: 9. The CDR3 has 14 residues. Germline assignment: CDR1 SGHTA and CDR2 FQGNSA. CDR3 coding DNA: TGTGCCAGCGGATCTTACCTAGCGGGAGATGAGCAGTTCTTC. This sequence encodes CASGSYLAGDEQFF.

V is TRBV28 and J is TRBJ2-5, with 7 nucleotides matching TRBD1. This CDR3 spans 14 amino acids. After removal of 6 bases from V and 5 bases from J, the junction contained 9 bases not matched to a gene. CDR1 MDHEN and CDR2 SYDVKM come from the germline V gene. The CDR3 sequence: CASREQGSAETQYF. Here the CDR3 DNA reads TGTGCCAGCAGAGAACAGGGGTCGGCGGAGACCCAGTACTTC.

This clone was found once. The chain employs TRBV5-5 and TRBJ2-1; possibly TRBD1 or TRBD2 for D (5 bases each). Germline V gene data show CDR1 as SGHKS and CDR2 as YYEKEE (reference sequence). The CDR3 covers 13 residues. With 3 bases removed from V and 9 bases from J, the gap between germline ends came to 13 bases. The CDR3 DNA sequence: TGTGCCAGCAGCTACGACGGGGACGGTGAGCAGTTCTTC. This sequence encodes CASSYDGDGEQFF. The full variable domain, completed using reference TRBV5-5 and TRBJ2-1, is DAGVTQSPTHLIKTRGQQVTLRCSPISGHKSVSWYQQVLGQGPQFIFQYYEKEERGRGNFPDRFSARQFPNYSSELNVNALLLGDSALYLCASSYDGDGEQFFGPGTRLTVL.

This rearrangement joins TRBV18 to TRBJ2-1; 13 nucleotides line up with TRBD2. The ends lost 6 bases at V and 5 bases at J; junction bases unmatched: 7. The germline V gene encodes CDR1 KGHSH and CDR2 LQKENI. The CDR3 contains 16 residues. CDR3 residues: CASSIRGLAGNNEQFF. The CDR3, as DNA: TGTGCCAGCTCTATCCGGGGACTAGCGGGAAACAATGAGCAGTTCTTC.

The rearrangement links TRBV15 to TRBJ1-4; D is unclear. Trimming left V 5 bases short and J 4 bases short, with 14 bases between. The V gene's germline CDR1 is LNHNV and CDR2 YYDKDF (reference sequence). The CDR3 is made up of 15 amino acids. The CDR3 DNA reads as TGTGCCACCAGCCAGTCAGCAGATTTTAATGAAAAACTGTTTTTT. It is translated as CATSQSADFNEKLFF.

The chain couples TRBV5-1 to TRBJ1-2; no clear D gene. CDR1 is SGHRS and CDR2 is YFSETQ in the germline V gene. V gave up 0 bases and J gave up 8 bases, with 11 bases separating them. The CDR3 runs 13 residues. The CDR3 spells CASSLGADMGYTF. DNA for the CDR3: TGCGCCAGCAGCTTGGGAGCGGATATGGGCTACACCTTC.

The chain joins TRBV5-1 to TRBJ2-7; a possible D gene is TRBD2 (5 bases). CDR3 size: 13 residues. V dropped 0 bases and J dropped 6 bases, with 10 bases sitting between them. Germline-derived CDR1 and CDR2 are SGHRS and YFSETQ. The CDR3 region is CASSLVSGSEQYF. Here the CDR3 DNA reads TGCGCCAGCAGCTTGGTGAGCGGCTCCGAGCAGTACTTC. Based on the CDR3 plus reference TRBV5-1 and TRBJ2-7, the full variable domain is KAGVTQTPRYLIKTRGQQVTLSCSPISGHRSVSWYQQTPGQGLQFLFEYFSETQRNKGNFPGRFSGRQFSNSRSEMNVSTLELGDSALYLCASSLVSGSEQYFGPGTRLTVT.

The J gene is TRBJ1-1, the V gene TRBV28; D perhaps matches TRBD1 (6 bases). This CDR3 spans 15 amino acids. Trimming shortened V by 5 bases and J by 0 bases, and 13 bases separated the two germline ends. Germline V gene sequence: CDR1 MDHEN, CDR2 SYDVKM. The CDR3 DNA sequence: TGTGCCAGCAGTCCCCTCGGGGGGCTGAACACTGAAGCTTTCTTT. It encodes CASSPLGGLNTEAFF.